This T cell receptor beta chain derives from a study of T cell responses to AZD1222 COVID-19 vaccine. Findings and limits, study-wide: Repertoire samples came only from after the peak T cell response.

Sequencing used immunoSEQ multiplex PCR; TCRdb keeps in-frame clones, though not all of them. The repertoire consists of just under 90,000 clones, with approximately 88% occurring once and the leading ten covering around 5.8%. Points on this clone: No antigen is known for it.

Germline CDR1 and CDR2: LNHDA and SQIVND (reference sequence). The CDR3 extends over 16 amino acids. Trimming cost V 6 bases and J 3 bases; bases outside gene matches: 11. This receptor was taken from an adult in good health. The starting material was peripheral blood, obtained on day 0 of AZD1222 vaccination. The J gene is TRBJ2-1, the V gene TRBV19, with 7 bases that match TRBD2. The CDR3 coding sequence is TGTGCCAGTAGCCCGGAGCCTCGGGACTACTACAATGAGCAGTTCTTC. Protein sequence: CASSPEPRDYYNEQFF. The full variable domain, in which reference TRBV19 and TRBJ2-1 provide the parts outside the CDR3, is DGGITQSPKYLFRKEGQNVTLSCEQNLNHDAMYWYRQDPGQGLRLIYYSQIVNDFQKGDIAEGYSVSREKKESFPLTVTSAQKNPTAFYLCASSPEPRDYYNEQFFGPGTRLTVL.